The rows below give T cell receptor beta chains drawn from one sample of a study of control samples from healthy donors and cancer patients. Profiling relied on immunoSEQ multiplex PCR, and the TCRdb table lists in-frame clones only, not all of them. The sample comprises 130,000 or so clones, about 89% of which are singletons, and less than 8.5% rests with the top ten. Specimen: blood. Receptor source: a man aged 18 to 35 in good health. CDR3s include the opening cysteine and the closing phenylalanine or tryptophan. The order of the fields is V gene, J gene, clone size, D gene, CDR3 protein, CDR3 DNA. D genes are given only for firm matches. Clone size, where shown, is once, few, many, or a class for clones that have expanded.

>TRBV10-3|TRBJ1-1|NA|TRBD1
CAISASGTGGHTEAFF
TGTGCCATCAGTGCTTCCGGGACAGGGGGCCACACTGAAGCTTTCTTT
>TRBV6-4|TRBJ2-3|NA|TRBD1
CASSVGTGATDTQYF
TGTGCCAGCAGTGTCGGGACAGGGGCCACAGATACGCAGTATTTT
>TRBV14|TRBJ2-5|NA|TRBD2
CASSRLAGAETQYF
TGTGCCAGCAGCCGACTAGCGGGAGCAGAGACCCAGTACTTC
>TRBV28|TRBJ1-6|NA|NA
CASRPPVQNSPLHF
TGTGCCAGCAGACCCCCGGTCCAGAATTCACCCCTCCACTTT
>TRBV10-2|TRBJ2-5|NA|NA
CASSLNGGETQYF
TGCGCCAGCAGCCTCAATGGGGGAGAGACCCAGTACTTC
>TRBV14|TRBJ2-3|NA|NA
CASSQGQLRGDTQYF
TGTGCCAGCAGCCAAGGTCAACTACGGGGAGATACGCAGTATTTT
>TRBV6-1|TRBJ1-1|NA|NA
CASSENRDEKAFF
TGTGCCAGCAGTGAAAACCGGGACGAAAAAGCTTTCTTT
>TRBV6-6|TRBJ2-1|NA|NA
CARMGLANEQFF
TGTGCCAGAATGGGTCTCGCCAATGAGCAGTTCTTC
>TRBV9|TRBJ2-7|once|NA
CASSVKGTLYEQYF
TGTGCCAGCAGCGTCAAAGGGACACTGTACGAGCAGTACTTC
>TRBV29-1|TRBJ2-3|NA|TRBD1
CSVEVTGGRTDTQYF
TGCAGCGTTGAGGTGACAGGGGGCCGTACAGATACGCAGTATTTT
>TRBV4-1|TRBJ2-5|NA|NA
CASSQDPGGLQETQYF
TGCGCCAGCAGCCAAGACCCGGGGGGCCTACAAGAGACCCAGTACTTC
>TRBV2|TRBJ1-4|NA|NA
CASSEAKGEGGKLFF
TGTGCCAGCAGTGAAGCGAAGGGCGAGGGGGGAAAACTGTTTTTT
>TRBV6-1|TRBJ1-5|NA|NA
CASSEHSNQPQHF
TGTGCCAGCAGTGAGCACAGCAATCAGCCCCAGCATTTT
>TRBV5-4|TRBJ1-2|NA|TRBD1
CASSSLHPGQLIPNYGYTF
TGTGCCAGCAGCTCCCTACACCCGGGACAGCTGATTCCTAACTATGGCTACACCTTC
>TRBV24-1|TRBJ2-6|NA|NA
CATSSGSGANVLTF
TGTGCCACCAGTTCCGGCTCTGGGGCCAACGTCCTGACTTTC
>TRBV5-1|TRBJ1-1|once|NA
CASSLLGGTTEAFF
TGCGCCAGCAGCTTGTTAGGGGGGACCACTGAAGCTTTCTTT
>TRBV6-6|TRBJ1-5|NA|TRBD1
CASRSPTGFNQPQHF
TGTGCCAGCAGATCCCCGACAGGGTTCAATCAGCCCCAGCATTTT
>TRBV23-1|TRBJ2-1|NA|TRBD1
CASSAPGQGNMVYNEQFF
TGCGCCAGCAGTGCCCCGGGACAGGGGAATATGGTTTACAATGAGCAGTTCTTC
>TRBV12-3/TRBV12-4|TRBJ1-5|once|NA
CASSFLSNQPQHF
TGTGCCAGCAGCTTCCTGAGCAATCAGCCCCAGCATTTT
>TRBV2|TRBJ2-1|once|NA
CASSERAGKFYNEQFF
TGTGCCAGCAGTGAGAGGGCGGGGAAATTCTACAATGAGCAGTTCTTC
>TRBV5-5|TRBJ1-1|NA|TRBD1
CASSLANFGQEMNTEAFF
TGTGCCAGCAGCTTGGCCAATTTTGGACAGGAGATGAACACTGAAGCTTTCTTT
>TRBV4-2|TRBJ2-5|few|TRBD2
CASSQGRGGPQETQYF
TGTGCCAGCAGCCAAGGCCGGGGGGGCCCCCAAGAGACCCAGTACTTC
>TRBV15|TRBJ1-5|NA|NA
CATSRGAGDGGTNQPQHF
TGTGCCACCAGCAGAGGGGCAGGGGATGGGGGAACTAATCAGCCCCAGCATTTT
>TRBV9|TRBJ1-4|NA|TRBD1
CASSVGGGGGEKLFF
TGTGCCAGCAGCGTAGGAGGGGGCGGGGGTGAAAAACTGTTTTTT